This T cell receptor beta chain was observed in a study of blood T cell repertoires in COVID-19. The overall study: Acute-phase and convalescent COVID-19 samples originated in the United States, Italy and Spain. T cells, B-cell-depleted T cells, or PBMCs supplied cDNA or gDNA.

This clone occurred a few times. The protocol was immunoSEQ multiplex PCR, while the TCRdb copy is restricted to in-frame clones and leaves out a portion. The sample has approximately 350,000 clones, about 88% seen once. In terms of age and location, participants ranged from about 18 to 95 years and lived in fewer than 30 US areas. Resolution of symptoms, clearance, or two negative PCRs was present in recovered Cohort 3 donors. This CDR3 is 12 amino acids long. CDR1 MDHEN and CDR2 SYDVKM come from the germline V gene. V was pared by 5 bases and J by 9 bases, with 3 bases of the junction left unmatched.

Input material: PBMCs or T cells enriched from blood (not recorded which). The TCR sequence derives from a woman aged 25 to 45 who had recovered from COVID-19. This chain joins TRBV28 and TRBJ2-1; 8 positions match TRBD1. CDR3 region: CASSRTGTEQFF. Here the CDR3 DNA reads TGTGCCAGCAGTCGGACAGGGACTGAGCAGTTCTTC.